This T cell receptor beta chain was sequenced for a study of OX40 agonist ivuxolimab in advanced cancers. About the research overall: Treatment of patients was with ivuxolimab, an agonistic anti-OX40 (CD134) antibody. Three patients got partial responses; one had hepatocellular carcinoma and two had cutaneous melanoma.

The length of the CDR3 is 13 residues. Germline-derived CDR1 and CDR2 are SGHRS and YFSETQ. Trimming left V 6 bases short and J 2 bases short, with 12 bases between. The protocol was immunoSEQ multiplex PCR, while the TCRdb copy is restricted to in-frame clones and leaves out a portion. The sample includes 70,000 to 90,000 clones, around 85% of them seen just once. For this clone: What it binds is not known.

Study-wide results and caveats: In the 0.1 to 3.0 mg/kg range, CD4+ and CD8+ blood T cells had expanded clonally by week 6.

The chain employs TRBV5-1 and TRBJ2-7; TRBD1 might be the D (6 bases). This receptor was identified in an adult with an advanced solid tumor such as melanoma, head and neck, liver or kidney cancer. Material: CD4+ or CD8+ T cells sorted from blood, obtained in a trial of the OX40 agonist ivuxolimab. CDR3 DNA sequence: TGCGCCAGCACCATAGGACAGCCCTACGAGCAGTACTTC. This sequence encodes CASTIGQPYEQYF.